A single sample gave rise to the 5 T cell receptor beta chains below, sequenced in a study of blood T cell repertoires in COVID-19. The method was immunoSEQ multiplex PCR; TCRdb's version includes in-frame clones alone and lacks a portion of them. The sample consists of more than 40,000 clones, 70% to 90% of them appearing once. Sequencing was carried out using peripheral blood. These receptors were obtained from a man between 50 and 59 years old with active COVID-19.

V is TRBV5-1 and J is TRBJ2-1, with 8 bases matching TRBD1. This CDR3 comprises 13 residues. CDR1 and CDR2 (germline): SGHRS, YFSETQ. Trimming took 4 bases from V and 9 from J; bases not matched to a gene: 6. In DNA form, the CDR3 reads TGCGCCAGCAGCATACACGACAGGGGTGAGCAGTTCTTC. This gives the protein CASSIHDRGEQFF.

The chain uses TRBV7-8 and TRBJ2-1; unclear D gene. The V end was cut by 1 base, the J end by 12 bases, with 16 bases between. The CDR3 sequence is 14 residues long. Germline CDR1 reads SGHVS; CDR2 reads FQNEAQ. The CDR3 DNA is TGTGCCAGCAGCTTAGATAGTAAGACTTTTGGGCAGTTCTTC. This sequence encodes CASSLDSKTFGQFF.

The chain combines TRBV2 with TRBJ1-1; 11 bases are a match to TRBD1. The CDR3 is made up of 19 amino acids. Trimming took 4 bases from V and 1 from J; bases not matched to a gene: 14. Germline V gene sequence: CDR1 SNHLY, CDR2 FYNNEI. Written as DNA, the CDR3 is TGTGCCAGCAGTGCAACAACCGGGACAGGGGGTAAGGGGAACACTGAAGCTTTCTTT. It is translated as CASSATTGTGGKGNTEAFF.

The chain carries TRBV2 and TRBJ2-7, with 7 bases fitting TRBD2. CDR1 is SNHLY and CDR2 is FYNNEI in the germline V gene. This CDR3 comprises 14 residues. V trimming: 3 bases; J trimming: 6 bases; junction bases outside the gene matches: 8. The DNA of the CDR3 is TGTGCCAGCAGTGATAATATGGGCGGGAGCGAGCAGTACGTC. Translation gives CASSDNMGGSEQYV.

This chain joins TRBV7-6 and TRBJ1-5; 11 bases match TRBD1. This CDR3 comprises 20 residues. Germline CDR1 SGHVS, CDR2 FNYEAQ. V was pared by 2 bases and J by 0 bases, with 12 bases of the junction left unmatched. The CDR3 DNA is TGTGCCAGCAGCTTAAATGCTGGGACAGGGGGATCATATAGCAATCAGCCCCAGCATTTT. Protein sequence: CASSLNAGTGGSYSNQPQHF.